This T cell receptor beta chain was identified in a study of vaccination and CD4 T cells after COVID-19. In the case of this clonotype: What it binds is not known.

Cultured CD4+ T-cell DNA underwent Oncomine TCR Beta short-read sequencing. Someone extracted genomic DNA from cultured CD4+ T cells. TCRdb independently ran MiXCR on the PCR reads; one entry per CDR3 protein. In the table there are some 11,000 distinct CDR3 sequences, approximately 63% of which are singletons. The treatment denotes: roughly nine-day PBMC culture with coronavirus spike peptide pools or control peptides (ViraFEST assay). Researchers reported culturing 2.1 million or so PBMCs per well with roughly 10 IU/ml IL-2 and 8 to 10 ug/ml peptide pools. The germline V and J ends were trimmed by 6 bases and 5 bases, with 26 bases remaining between them. The CDR3 sequence is 17 residues long. Germline CDR1 and CDR2: SGHRS and YFSETQ.

Sequences were obtained from CD4+ T cells from blood, cultured in vitro. The receptor's source is a human donor who had recovered from COVID-19. The J gene is TRBJ2-5, the V gene TRBV5-1; TRBD2 might be the D (6 bases). DNA of the CDR3: TGCGCCAGCACCCCCACCCGTACGGTAGGAGGGCGGGAGACCCAGTACTTC. Protein sequence: CASTPTRTVGGRETQYF.